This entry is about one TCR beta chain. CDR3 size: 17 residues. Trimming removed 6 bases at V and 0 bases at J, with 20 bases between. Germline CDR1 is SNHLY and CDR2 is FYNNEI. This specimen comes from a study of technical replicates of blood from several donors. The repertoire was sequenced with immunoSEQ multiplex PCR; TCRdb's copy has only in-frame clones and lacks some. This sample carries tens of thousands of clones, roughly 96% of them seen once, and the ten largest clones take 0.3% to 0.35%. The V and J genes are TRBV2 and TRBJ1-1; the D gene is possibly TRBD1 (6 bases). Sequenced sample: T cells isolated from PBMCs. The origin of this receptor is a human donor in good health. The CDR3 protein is CASRFSSGGQLNTEAFF. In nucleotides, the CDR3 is TGTGCCAGCAGGTTTAGCTCGGGGGGGCAGTTGAACACTGAAGCTTTCTTT.